Below are 9 T cell receptor beta chains sequenced from a single sample in a study of T cells in Graves' hyperthyroidism and ophthalmopathy. The investigators amplified TCR beta CDR3 regions from RNA transcripts. When the TCR CDR3 underwent first-round RT-PCR, the HTBI primer set was used. TCRdb re-derived calls from the multiplex PCR reads in MiXCR, one entry per CDR3 protein. The sample lists approximately 330,000 distinct CDR3 sequences; roughly 15% were seen once. What was sequenced was blood. The receptors come from a woman aged 40 to 49 with Graves' ophthalmopathy.

This clonotype was counted ten times or more. The gene calls are TRBV6-1 and TRBJ2-7; 7 bases are a match to TRBD2. Germline assignment: CDR1 MNHNS and CDR2 SASEGT. The CDR3 totals 14 residues. The V and J ends lost 6 bases and 4 bases, in that order; junction bases with no gene match: 9. DNA of the CDR3: TGTGCCAGCAGCCCCCCGGGACTACCTTACGAGCAGTACTTC. It translates to CASSPPGLPYEQYF.

This clonotype was seen repeatedly, ten times or more. This chain joins TRBV29-1 and TRBJ2-7; D ambiguous. The CDR3 covers 13 residues. Trimming took 3 bases from V and 1 from J, leaving 10 bases between them. Germline values: CDR1 SQVTM, CDR2 ANQGSEA. The CDR3 DNA reads as TGCAGCGTTGAGGTAGCCCCGTCCTACGAGCAGTACTTC. This encodes CSVEVAPSYEQYF.

At least ten counts were recorded for this clonotype. The chain couples TRBV6-1 to TRBJ1-1, with a tentative D call TRBD1 (5 bases). Germline V gives CDR1 MNHNS, CDR2 SASEGT. This CDR3 is 14 amino acids long. Trimming left V 7 bases short and J 5 bases short, with 17 bases between. The chain's CDR3 is CASTPQGGRTEAFF. In DNA form, the CDR3 reads TGTGCCAGCACCCCCCAGGGCGGGAGGACTGAAGCTTTCTTT.

This clonotype was seen repeatedly, ten times or more. V and J are TRBV5-4 and TRBJ2-1, with TRBD1 matching 8 bases. The CDR3 covers 15 residues. Germline V gene sequence: CDR1 SGHNT, CDR2 YYREEE (reference sequence). V lost 0 bases to trimming and J lost 8 bases; unmatched junction nucleotides: 7. The CDR3 DNA is TGTGCCAGCAGCTTGGACGGGGCAGGGGGCTATGAGCAGTTCTTC. It encodes CASSLDGAGGYEQFF.

A single count supports this clonotype. A read error may explain this, as a much larger clone is one base away. This rearrangement joins TRBV6-1 to TRBJ1-1; D is ambiguous. Trimming took 4 bases from V and 9 from J, leaving 9 bases between them. This CDR3 spans 11 amino acids. CDR1 MNHNS and CDR2 SASEGT come from the germline V gene. CDR3 sequence: CASSGPLKAFF. As DNA, the CDR3 is TGTGCCAGCAGTGGACCGCTTAAAGCTTTCTTT.

At least ten counts were recorded for this clonotype. This chain uses TRBV2 with TRBJ2-7, with D perhaps TRBD2 (5 bases). The germline gives CDR1 SNHLY, CDR2 FYNNEI. This CDR3 is built from 15 residues. Deletions cut 1 base from V and 0 bases from J, with 10 bases between. CDR3 sequence (DNA): TGTGCCAGCAGTGAAGGGGGAGACCGCTCCTACGAGCAGTACTTC. Translated, it gives CASSEGGDRSYEQYF. Full variable domain (remainder filled in from reference TRBV2 and TRBJ2-7): EPEVTQTPSHQVTQMGQEVILRCVPISNHLYFYWYRQILGQKVEFLVSFYNNEISEKSEIFDDQFSVERPDGSNFTLKIRSTKLEDSAMYFCASSEGGDRSYEQYFGPGTRLTVT.

V is TRBV20-1 and J is TRBJ1-1; D is uncertain. Germline V gene data show CDR1 as DFQATT and CDR2 as SNEGSKA (reference sequence). With 0 bases removed from V and 4 bases from J, the gap between germline ends came to 12 bases. The CDR3 is 14 amino acids. CDR3 amino acids: CSARDPWVSTEAFF. DNA for the CDR3: TGCAGTGCTAGAGATCCGTGGGTAAGCACTGAAGCTTTCTTT.

About this clonotype: This clone may be a read error of a much larger clone one base away. This chain connects TRBV7-9 to TRBJ2-1; perhaps D is TRBD1 or TRBD2 (5 bases each). This CDR3 comprises 12 residues. Germline V gene data show CDR1 as SEHNR and CDR2 as FQNEAQ (reference sequence). Trimming pared 5 bases from V and 10 bases from J, leaving 12 bases between. This chain's CDR3 is CASSDYGAEQFF. The CDR3 DNA follows: TGTGCCAGCAGCGATTACGGGGCCGAGCAGTTCTTC.

The chain's CDR3 is CASSALLQGTDEKLFF. The CDR3 DNA follows: TGTGCCAGTAGTGCCTTATTACAGGGGACCGATGAAAAACTGTTTTTT. The V and J genes are TRBV19 and TRBJ1-4, with 7 bases aligning to TRBD1. The ends lost 5 bases at V and 6 bases at J; junction bases unmatched: 12. Germline loops: CDR1 LNHDA, CDR2 SQIVND (reference sequence). This CDR3 is 16 amino acids long.